Included here is one T cell receptor (beta chain) sequence, with context. Its target is not known. The data were taken from a study of T cell responses to AZD1222 COVID-19 vaccine. The assay was immunoSEQ multiplex PCR, and TCRdb's table has in-frame clones only and misses some. This table has over 95,000 clones, about four fifths appearing once. Study-level findings and limits: At baseline, just 6 or 7 AZD1222 recipients tested seropositive. Donors in the cohort were predominantly white British and more often female, and clonal diversity was possibly underestimated.

Looked up from germline, CDR1 is LNHDA and CDR2 is SQIVND (reference sequence). V shed 7 bases and J shed 8 bases, with 17 bases lying between them. This CDR3 has 13 residues. The V and J genes are TRBV19 and TRBJ1-2; a weak D match, TRBD1 (6 bases). This specimen was peripheral blood, taken 28 days after the second AZD1222 dose. This TCR came from an adult who received the AZD1222 COVID-19 vaccine. The CDR3: CASIGGGMEGYTF. CDR3 nucleotide sequence: TGTGCCAGTATTGGGGGCGGAATGGAAGGCTACACCTTC.